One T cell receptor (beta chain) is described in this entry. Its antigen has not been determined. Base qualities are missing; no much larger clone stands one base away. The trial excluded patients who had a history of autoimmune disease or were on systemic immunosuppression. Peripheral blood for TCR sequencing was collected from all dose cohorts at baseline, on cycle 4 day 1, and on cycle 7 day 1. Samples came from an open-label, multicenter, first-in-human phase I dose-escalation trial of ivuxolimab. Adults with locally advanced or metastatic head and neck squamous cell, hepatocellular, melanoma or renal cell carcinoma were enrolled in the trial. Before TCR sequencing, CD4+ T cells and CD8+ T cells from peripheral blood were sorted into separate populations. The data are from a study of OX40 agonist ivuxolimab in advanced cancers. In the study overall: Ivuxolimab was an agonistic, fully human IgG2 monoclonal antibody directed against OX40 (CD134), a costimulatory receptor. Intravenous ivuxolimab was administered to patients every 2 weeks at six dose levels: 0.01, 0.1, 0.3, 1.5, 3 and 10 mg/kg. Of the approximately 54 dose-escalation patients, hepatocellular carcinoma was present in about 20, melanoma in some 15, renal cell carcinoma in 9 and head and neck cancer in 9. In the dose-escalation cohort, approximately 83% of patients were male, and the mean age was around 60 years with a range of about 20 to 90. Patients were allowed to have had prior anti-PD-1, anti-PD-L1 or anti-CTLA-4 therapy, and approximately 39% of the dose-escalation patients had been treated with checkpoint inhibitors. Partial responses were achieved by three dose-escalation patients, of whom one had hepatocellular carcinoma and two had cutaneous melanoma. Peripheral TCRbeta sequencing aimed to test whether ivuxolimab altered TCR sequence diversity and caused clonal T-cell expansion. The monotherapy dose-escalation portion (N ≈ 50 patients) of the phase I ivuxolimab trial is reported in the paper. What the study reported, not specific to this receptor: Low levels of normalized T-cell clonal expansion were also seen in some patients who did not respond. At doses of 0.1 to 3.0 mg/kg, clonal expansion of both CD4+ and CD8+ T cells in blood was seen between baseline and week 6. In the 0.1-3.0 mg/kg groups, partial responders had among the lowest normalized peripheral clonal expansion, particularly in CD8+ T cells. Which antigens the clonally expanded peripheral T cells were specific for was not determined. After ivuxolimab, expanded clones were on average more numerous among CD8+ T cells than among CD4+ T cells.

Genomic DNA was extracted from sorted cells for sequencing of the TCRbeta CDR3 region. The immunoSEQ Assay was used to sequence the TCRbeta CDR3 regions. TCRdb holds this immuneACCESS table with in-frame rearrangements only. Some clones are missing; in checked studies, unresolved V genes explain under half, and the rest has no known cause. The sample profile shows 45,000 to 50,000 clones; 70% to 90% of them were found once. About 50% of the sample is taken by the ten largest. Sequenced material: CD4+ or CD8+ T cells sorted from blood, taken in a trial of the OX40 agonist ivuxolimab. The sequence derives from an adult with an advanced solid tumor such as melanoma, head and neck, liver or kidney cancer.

DNA sequence: TGTGCCAGCTCACTGGGACGGATCTACGAGCAGTACTTC. This codes for CASSLGRIYEQYF. The sequence joins TRBV18 to TRBJ2-7; the D gene cannot be resolved beyond TRBD1 or TRBD2, each matching 5 bases. V loses 4 bases, J loses 3 bases, and the germline ends lie 10 bases apart. CDR1 KGHSH and CDR2 LQKENI are derived from the germline V gene. Reading from cysteine to phenylalanine, the CDR3 counts 13 amino acids. Only CDR3 DNA remains: 39 bases, in frame from the first base.